This T cell receptor (beta chain) appears in the sequencing data of a study of OX40 agonist ivuxolimab in advanced cancers. At the level of the study: The eligibility criteria allowed prior anti-PD-1, anti-PD-L1 or anti-CTLA-4 therapy, and 40% had some.

The protocol was immunoSEQ multiplex PCR, while the TCRdb copy is restricted to in-frame clones and leaves out a portion. Among about 90,000 clones listed, approximately 90% were seen once. V lost 2 bases to trimming and J lost 2 bases, with 6 bases between them. Germline V gene data show CDR1 as KGHSH and CDR2 as LQKENI. CDR3 length: 13 amino acids. The origin of this receptor is an adult with an advanced solid tumor such as melanoma, head and neck, liver or kidney cancer. Sequences were derived from CD4+ or CD8+ T cells sorted from blood, sampled in a trial of the OX40 agonist ivuxolimab. The genes are TRBV18 and TRBJ2-5; D call uncertain. In DNA form, the CDR3 reads TGTGCCAGCTCACCAACGGGTCAAGAGACCCAGTACTTC. Its protein product is CASSPTGQETQYF.